The 31 T cell receptor beta chains in this list originate from one sample, sequenced in a study of cytomegalovirus exposure and HLA in healthy donors. Vbeta (60) and Jbeta (13) primers were used in the PCR. The data were produced by immunoSEQ multiplex PCR, yet TCRdb's version contains in-frame clones alone and is incomplete. In the table there are roughly 150,000 clones, about 85% of which are singletons. The sample consisted of PBMCs. Receptors were obtained from a man aged 30 to 45 in good health and CMV-seropositive.

The chain employs TRBV4-3 and TRBJ2-1; tentatively, D is TRBD2 (5 bases). V shed 1 base and J shed 0 bases, with 10 bases lying between them. This CDR3 has 16 residues. The germline V gene has CDR1 LGHNA and CDR2 YSLEER. CDR3 nucleotides: TGCGCCAGCAGCCAAGGAGCTAGCACCTCCTACAATGAGCAGTTCTTC. Protein: CASSQGASTSYNEQFF.

The rearrangement joins TRBV18 to TRBJ2-3, with a possible D match to TRBD2 (6 bases). Trimming shortened V by 6 bases and J by 2 bases, and 18 bases separated the two germline ends. The CDR3 contains 16 residues. The germline CDR1 and CDR2 sequences are KGHSH and LQKENI. In DNA form, the CDR3 reads TGTGCCAGCTCCCCCCAGACTAGGGAGACCACAGATACGCAGTATTTT. Translation gives CASSPQTRETTDTQYF.

This clone occurred a few times. The chain is built from TRBV6-6 and TRBJ1-2; D remains unclear. Germline CDR1 and CDR2: MNHNY and SVGAGI (reference sequence). V dropped 5 bases and J dropped 3 bases, with 13 bases sitting between them. There are 14 residues in the CDR3. As DNA, the CDR3 is TGTGCCAGCAGTCGAAGCGGTCTGGACTATGGCTACACCTTC. Translation: CASSRSGLDYGYTF.

In regard to this clone: At one boundary the junction diverges from the germline segment, which might be a read error. The rearrangement uses TRBV7-7 and TRBJ1-1; 8 bases are shared with TRBD1. This CDR3 has 14 amino acids. Germline CDR1 and CDR2: SSHAT and FNYEAQ (reference sequence). The CDR3 region is CASTLRGLVTEAFF. In nucleotides, the CDR3 is TGTGCTAGCACCCTCAGGGGGCTTGTCACTGAAGCTTTCTTT.

The chain employs TRBV5-4 and TRBJ1-4; no clear D gene. Germline CDR1 is SGHNT and CDR2 is YYREEE (reference sequence). Trimming removed 0 bases from V and 8 bases from J, with 5 bases in between. The CDR3 has 12 amino acids. CDR3 DNA: TGTGCCAGCAGCTTGGAGAGGGAAAAACTGTTTTTT. This translates into CASSLEREKLFF.

This clone was found a few times. The genes are TRBV7-9 and TRBJ1-5; perhaps TRBD1 as D (5 bases). Per the germline V gene, CDR1 is SEHNR and CDR2 is FQNEAQ (reference sequence). This CDR3 spans 14 amino acids. V dropped 8 bases and J dropped 5 bases, with 16 bases sitting between them. In DNA, the CDR3 is TGTGCCAGCGGGGGACTGGGCGGGGATCAGCCCCAGCATTTT. It codes for CASGGLGGDQPQHF.

The rearrangement links TRBV4-1 to TRBJ2-3; 13 bases map to TRBD2. The CDR3 consists of 17 residues. CDR1 MGHRA and CDR2 YSYEKL come from the germline V gene. After removal of 4 bases from V and 2 bases from J, the junction contained 6 bases not matched to a gene. DNA for the CDR3: TGCGCCAGCAGCCTCCCGACTAGCGGGGGGCCCACAGATACGCAGTATTTT. This encodes CASSLPTSGGPTDTQYF.

The chain combines TRBV5-1 with TRBJ1-1, with D unresolved. CDR1 is SGHRS, CDR2 YFSETQ, per germline. V was clipped by 2 bases and J by 1 base, with 6 bases between them. The CDR3 runs 13 residues. The CDR3 loop reads CASSLEGNTEAFF. DNA of the CDR3: TGCGCCAGCAGCTTAGAGGGGAACACTGAAGCTTTCTTT.

The chain employs TRBV18 and TRBJ1-2, with TRBD1 identical over 10 bases. The CDR3 length is 15 residues. Losses at the gene ends were 3 bases for V and 2 bases for J; bases not matched to a gene: 3. Germline CDR1 KGHSH, CDR2 LQKENI. The CDR3 loop is CASSPDRGINYGYTF. In DNA, the CDR3 is TGTGCCAGCTCACCGGACAGGGGGATCAACTATGGCTACACCTTC.

The chain combines TRBV25-1 with TRBJ2-1; the D is unclear. V was trimmed by 3 bases and J by 2 bases, leaving 11 bases between them. There are 15 residues in the CDR3. Germline V gene lookup returns CDR1 MGHDK and CDR2 SYGVNS. This chain's CDR3 is CASSENSLTYNEQFF. The CDR3 DNA sequence: TGTGCCAGCAGTGAGAATAGCCTGACCTACAATGAGCAGTTCTTC. Using reference TRBV25-1 and TRBJ2-1 for the parts outside the CDR3, the full variable domain is EADIYQTPRYLVIGTGKKITLECSQTMGHDKMYWYQQDPGMELHLIHYSYGVNSTEKGDLSSESTVSRIRTEHFPLTLESARPSHTSQYLCASSENSLTYNEQFFGPGTRLTVL.

The chain combines TRBV7-9 with TRBJ1-1; D is perhaps TRBD1 (5 bases). The germline CDR1 and CDR2 sequences are SEHNR and FQNEAQ (reference sequence). The CDR3 extends over 12 amino acids. V was trimmed by 5 bases and J by 3 bases, leaving 7 bases between them. The CDR3 reads CASSPTDTEAFF. Written as DNA, the CDR3 is TGTGCCAGCAGCCCGACAGACACTGAAGCTTTCTTT.

This clone was recorded only once. This sequence joins TRBV19 and TRBJ2-5; the D gene is possibly TRBD2 (5 bases). The CDR3 has 12 amino acids. With 5 bases removed from V and 5 bases from J, the gap between germline ends came to 9 bases. Germline lookup yields CDR1 LNHDA and CDR2 SQIVND (reference sequence). The CDR3: CASSWTGETQYF. DNA of the CDR3: TGTGCCAGTAGTTGGACTGGGGAGACCCAGTACTTC.

The gene calls are TRBV4-3 and TRBJ1-2, with D perhaps matching TRBD1 (5 bases). Trimming left V 0 bases short and J 7 bases short, with 12 bases between. Germline-derived CDR1 and CDR2 are LGHNA and YSLEER. The CDR3 is made up of 14 amino acids. The DNA of the CDR3 is TGCGCCAGCAGCCAAGAAAAAGGGGTTGGTGGCTACACCTTC. It encodes CASSQEKGVGGYTF.

This sequence joins TRBV28 and TRBJ1-2, with a tentative D call TRBD1 (5 bases). CDR1 is MDHEN and CDR2 is SYDVKM in the germline V gene. The V and J ends lost 7 bases and 6 bases respectively, with 18 bases between them. CDR3 length: 14 residues. The CDR3 sequence is CASTRASYKDGYTF. DNA of the CDR3: TGTGCCAGCACCAGGGCCTCGTATAAAGATGGCTACACCTTC.

This chain joins TRBV7-8 and TRBJ2-1; D is possibly TRBD1 (6 bases). This CDR3 region has 15 residues. Germline V gives CDR1 SGHVS, CDR2 FQNEAQ. V was pared by 5 bases and J by 2 bases, with 13 bases between. The CDR3 nucleotides are TGTGCCAGCAGCCCAAGACAGGCTACCTACAATGAGCAGTTCTTC. Translating it yields CASSPRQATYNEQFF.

V usage is TRBV7-2 and J usage is TRBJ2-2; D is possibly TRBD2 (6 bases). The CDR3 runs to 16 residues. Between the trimmed V and J ends, which lost 5 bases and 1 base, there was a span of 14 bases. Germline V gene lookup returns CDR1 SGHTA and CDR2 FQGNSA. The CDR3 is CASSPRGRGNTGELFF. The DNA of the CDR3 is TGTGCCAGCAGCCCCCGTGGGCGGGGGAACACCGGGGAGCTGTTTTTT.

The genes are TRBV18 and TRBJ2-3; 7 nucleotides agree with TRBD2. The CDR3 covers 16 residues. The junction had 9 bases not matched to a gene; V was cut back by 3 bases and J by 3 bases. CDR1 and CDR2 (germline): KGHSH, LQKENI. CDR3 region: CASSPGLLTRTDTQYF. In nucleotides, the CDR3 is TGTGCCAGCTCACCGGGACTACTGACAAGGACAGATACGCAGTATTTT.

V gene TRBV6-5 combines with J gene TRBJ1-1; D is uncertain. This CDR3 has 14 amino acids. Trimming took 2 bases from V and 7 from J, leaving 14 bases between them. Germline V gene lookup returns CDR1 MNHEY and CDR2 SVGAGI. The CDR3 loop reads CASSYEGLGYEAFF. The CDR3 nucleotides are TGTGCCAGCAGTTACGAAGGACTGGGATATGAAGCTTTCTTT.

This clone showed up just once. The V call is TRBV7-8, the J call TRBJ2-1, with 7 positions matching TRBD1. The length of the CDR3 is 15 residues. Germline-derived CDR1 and CDR2 are SGHVS and FQNEAQ. Trimming at V came to 4 bases and at J to 4 bases, leaving 7 bases not matched to a gene. Here the CDR3 reads CASSSPQGVYNEQFF. CDR3 coding DNA: TGTGCCAGCAGCTCCCCCCAGGGGGTGTACAATGAGCAGTTCTTC.

The V and J genes are TRBV11-3 and TRBJ2-1; possibly TRBD2 for D (5 bases). Trimming stripped 6 bases from V and 3 bases from J, with 21 bases between. Germline CDR1 and CDR2: SGHNT and YENEEA. The CDR3 totals 17 residues. CDR3 DNA: TGTGCCAGCAGGGGAGATGAAGAGATTACCTACTACAATGAGCAGTTCTTC. It specifies CASRGDEEITYYNEQFF.

The chain joins TRBV9 to TRBJ1-6; D remains unclear. This CDR3 is 14 amino acids long. V was shortened by 0 bases and J by 7 bases, with 8 bases between the two germline ends. The germline CDR1 and CDR2 sequences are SGDLS and YYNGEE. The CDR3 DNA reads as TGTGCCAGCAGCGTAGACAGCGGCAATTCACCCCTCCACTTT. Protein product: CASSVDSGNSPLHF.

The chain joins TRBV11-2 to TRBJ1-1; D might be TRBD1 (5 bases). From germline, CDR1 is SGHAT and CDR2 FQNNGV. Between the trimmed V and J ends, which lost 4 bases and 7 bases, there was a span of 10 bases. The CDR3 runs to 12 residues. The chain's CDR3 is CASSWGGFEAFF. Written as DNA, the CDR3 is TGTGCCAGCAGCTGGGGGGGGTTTGAAGCTTTCTTT.

This chain uses TRBV11-2 with TRBJ2-1; TRBD2 might be the D (5 bases). Looked up from germline, CDR1 is SGHAT and CDR2 is FQNNGV. The CDR3 sequence is 18 residues long. Trimming pared 1 base from V and 0 bases from J, leaving 16 bases between. Written as DNA, the CDR3 is TGTGCCAGCAGCTTAGGGCCGGGATACCCGAGCTCCTACAATGAGCAGTTCTTC. Its translation is CASSLGPGYPSSYNEQFF.

The chain employs TRBV18 and TRBJ2-5, with D tentatively TRBD1 (6 bases). CDR1 and CDR2 from the germline V gene are KGHSH and LQKENI. With 3 bases removed from V and 5 bases from J, the gap between germline ends came to 16 bases. The CDR3 covers 15 residues. The CDR3 nucleotides read TGTGCCAGCTCACCCCTCGAACAGGGTCGGGAGACCCAGTACTTC. Translating gives CASSPLEQGRETQYF.

This chain connects TRBV5-1 to TRBJ2-7; 11 nucleotides align to TRBD2. The J call is uncertain, as TRBJ2-1 better fits the DNA end. Germline assignment: CDR1 SGHRS and CDR2 YFSETQ. The length of the CDR3 is 16 residues. The CDR3 reads CASSLDPSGRINEQFF. The CDR3 DNA sequence: TGCGCCAGCAGCTTGGACCCTAGCGGGAGGATTAATGAGCAGTTCTTC.

The chain links TRBV25-1 to TRBJ1-1; D may be TRBD1 (6 bases). Germline CDR1 is MGHDK and CDR2 is SYGVNS. The CDR3 covers 16 residues. V lost 7 bases and J 0 bases, leaving 18 bases between the germline ends. The CDR3 bases are TGTGCCAGCACAGCGGGAACAGGGACTATGAACACTGAAGCTTTCTTT. It codes for CASTAGTGTMNTEAFF.

V gene TRBV9 combines with J gene TRBJ2-4, with 8 bases lining up with TRBD1. CDR3 length: 16 amino acids. Per the germline V gene, CDR1 is SGDLS and CDR2 is YYNGEE. V lost 0 bases, J lost 7 bases, and 9 bases stayed unmatched. Here the CDR3 DNA reads TGTGCCAGCAGCGTAGCCGCTTCAGGGGGCATGAACATTCAGTACTTC. Its protein product is CASSVAASGGMNIQYF.

Note on this clone: Other DNA sequences within the sample encode an identical CDR3. The V and J genes are TRBV7-9 and TRBJ2-1; D ambiguous. V lost 4 bases and J 6 bases, leaving 10 bases between the germline ends. Germline V gives CDR1 SEHNR, CDR2 FQNEAQ (reference sequence). The length of the CDR3 is 13 residues. The CDR3 region is CASSSPGFNEQFF. The CDR3, as DNA: TGTGCCAGCAGCTCGCCGGGTTTCAATGAGCAGTTCTTC.

V and J are TRBV5-1 and TRBJ2-7; the match to TRBD1 covers 10 bases. From germline, CDR1 is SGHRS and CDR2 YFSETQ. The CDR3 consists of 13 residues. Trimming removed 7 bases from V and 2 bases from J; junction bases left unmatched: 3. CDR3 region: CASLGTGAYEQYV. The CDR3 DNA reads as TGCGCCAGCCTCGGGACAGGGGCCTACGAGCAGTACGTC.

V usage is TRBV7-2 and J usage is TRBJ2-5, with TRBD2 identical over 8 bases. The J segment lost 6 bases and the V segment lost 3 bases, leaving 3 bases of the junction unmatched. Germline CDR1 and CDR2: SGHTA and FQGNSA. The CDR3 has 13 residues. The CDR3 loop is CASSLVAGKTQYF. The CDR3, as DNA: TGTGCCAGCAGCTTGGTAGCGGGAAAGACCCAGTACTTC.

V is TRBV2 and J is TRBJ2-3; 7 bases are shared with TRBD2. The V and J ends lost 6 bases and 5 bases, in that order; junction bases with no gene match: 11. Germline V lookup: CDR1 SNHLY, CDR2 FYNNEI. CDR3 length equals 15 residues. The CDR3 is CASSESRLAGDTQYF. DNA for the CDR3: TGTGCCAGCAGCGAATCAAGACTAGCTGGAGATACGCAGTATTTT.